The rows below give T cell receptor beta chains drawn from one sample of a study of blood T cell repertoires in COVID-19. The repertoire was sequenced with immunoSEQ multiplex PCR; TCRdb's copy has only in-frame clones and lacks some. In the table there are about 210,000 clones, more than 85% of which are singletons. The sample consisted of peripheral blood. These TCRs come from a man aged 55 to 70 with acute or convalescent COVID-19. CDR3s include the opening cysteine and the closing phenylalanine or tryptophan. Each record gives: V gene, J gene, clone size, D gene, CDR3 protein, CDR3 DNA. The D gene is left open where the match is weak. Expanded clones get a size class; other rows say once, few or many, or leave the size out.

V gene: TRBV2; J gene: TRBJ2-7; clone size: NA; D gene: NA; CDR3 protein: CASSDPSLVTVYEQYF; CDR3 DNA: TGTGCCAGCAGTGACCCGTCACTAGTTACGGTCTACGAGCAGTACTTC
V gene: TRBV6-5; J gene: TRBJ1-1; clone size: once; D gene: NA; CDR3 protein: CASSYSASGMNTEAFF; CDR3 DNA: TGTGCCAGCAGTTACTCAGCCTCCGGGATGAACACTGAAGCTTTCTTT
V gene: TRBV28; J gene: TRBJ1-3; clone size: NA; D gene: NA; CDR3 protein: CASRESSGNTIYF; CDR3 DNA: TGTGCCAGCAGGGAGAGCTCTGGAAACACCATATATTTT
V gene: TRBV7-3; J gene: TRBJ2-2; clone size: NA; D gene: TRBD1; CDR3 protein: CASSQQQGTGELFF; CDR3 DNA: TGTGCCAGCAGCCAACAACAGGGGACCGGGGAGCTGTTTTTT
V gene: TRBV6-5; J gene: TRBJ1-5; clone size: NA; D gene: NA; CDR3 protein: CASSRQGNSNQPQHF; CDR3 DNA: TGTGCCAGCAGTCGGCAGGGGAATAGCAATCAGCCCCAGCATTTT
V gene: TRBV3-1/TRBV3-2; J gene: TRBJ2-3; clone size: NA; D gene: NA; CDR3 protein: CASSQSGSKVGTQYF; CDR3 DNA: TGTGCCAGCAGCCAGTCGGGTAGTAAGGTTGGTACGCAGTATTTT
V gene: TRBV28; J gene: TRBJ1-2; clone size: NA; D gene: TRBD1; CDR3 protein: CASSLDRGSYGYTF; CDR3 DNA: TGTGCCAGCAGTTTGGACAGGGGGTCCTATGGCTACACCTTC
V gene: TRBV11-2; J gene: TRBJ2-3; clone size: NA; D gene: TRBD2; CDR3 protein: CASSLEGTSGRTDTQYF; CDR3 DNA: TGTGCCAGCAGCTTAGAAGGGACTAGCGGTCGCACAGATACGCAGTATTTT
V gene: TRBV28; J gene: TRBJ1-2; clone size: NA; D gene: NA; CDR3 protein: CASSTSGAGTYGYTF; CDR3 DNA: TGTGCCAGCAGTACCTCAGGGGCAGGAACCTATGGCTACACCTTC
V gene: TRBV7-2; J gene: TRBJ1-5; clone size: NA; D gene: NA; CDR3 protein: CASSPVAGADQPQHF; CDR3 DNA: TGTGCCAGCAGCCCGGTCGCAGGGGCCGATCAGCCCCAGCATTTT
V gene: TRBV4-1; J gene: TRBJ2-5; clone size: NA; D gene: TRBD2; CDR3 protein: CASSQDGTSGGAGETQYF; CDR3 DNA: TGCGCCAGCAGCCAAGATGGGACTAGCGGGGGGGCCGGCGAGACCCAGTACTTC
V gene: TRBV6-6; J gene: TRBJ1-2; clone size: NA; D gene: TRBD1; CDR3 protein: CASAVTGDYGYTF; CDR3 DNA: TGTGCCAGCGCGGTGACAGGGGACTATGGCTACACCTTC
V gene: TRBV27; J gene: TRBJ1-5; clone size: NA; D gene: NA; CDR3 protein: CASSFIGDSNQPQHF; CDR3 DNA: TGTGCCAGCAGTTTCATAGGGGATAGCAATCAGCCCCAGCATTTT
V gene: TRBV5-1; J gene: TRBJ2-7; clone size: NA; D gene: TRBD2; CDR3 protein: CASSPAGTSGGYEQYF; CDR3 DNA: TGCGCCAGCAGCCCTGCCGGGACTAGCGGGGGCTACGAGCAGTACTTC
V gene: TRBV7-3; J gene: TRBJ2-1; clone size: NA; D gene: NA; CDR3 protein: CASSSRAQQGYNEQFF; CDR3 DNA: TGTGCCAGCAGTTCCAGAGCCCAACAGGGCTACAATGAGCAGTTCTTC
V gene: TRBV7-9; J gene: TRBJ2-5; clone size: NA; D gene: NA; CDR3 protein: CASRPLMDTQETQYF; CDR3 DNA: TGTGCCAGCCGCCCCCTTATGGACACCCAAGAGACCCAGTACTTC
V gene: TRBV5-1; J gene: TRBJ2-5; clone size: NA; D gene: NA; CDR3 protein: CASSYPEGQGETQYF; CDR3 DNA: TGCGCCAGCAGCTACCCCGAGGGGCAGGGGGAGACCCAGTACTTC
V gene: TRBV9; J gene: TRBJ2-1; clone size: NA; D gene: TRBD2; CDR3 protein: CASSVIAGVVDEQFF; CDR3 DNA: TGTGCCAGCAGCGTAATAGCGGGGGTAGTCGATGAGCAGTTCTTC
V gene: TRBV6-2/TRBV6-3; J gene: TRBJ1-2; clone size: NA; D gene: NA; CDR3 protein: CASSYGLTTGYTF; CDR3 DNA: TGTGCCAGCAGTTACGGACTGACTACCGGCTACACCTTC
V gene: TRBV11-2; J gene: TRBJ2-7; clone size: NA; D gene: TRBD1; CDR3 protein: CASSLGQGAYEQYF; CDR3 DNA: TGTGCCAGCAGCTTGGGACAGGGTGCCTACGAGCAGTACTTC
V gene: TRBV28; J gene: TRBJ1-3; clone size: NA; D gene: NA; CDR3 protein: CASSPTGTGNTIYF; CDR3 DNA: TGTGCCAGCAGTCCAACAGGGACCGGAAACACCATATATTTT
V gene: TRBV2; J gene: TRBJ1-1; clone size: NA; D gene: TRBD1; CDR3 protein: CASRAGTGNTEAFF; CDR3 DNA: TGTGCCAGCAGGGCCGGGACAGGGAACACTGAAGCTTTCTTT
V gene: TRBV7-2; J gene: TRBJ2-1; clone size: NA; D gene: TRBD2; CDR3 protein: CASSLVPGLAGEKYNEQFF; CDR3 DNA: TGTGCCAGCAGCTTAGTTCCGGGACTAGCGGGGGAAAAGTACAATGAGCAGTTCTTC
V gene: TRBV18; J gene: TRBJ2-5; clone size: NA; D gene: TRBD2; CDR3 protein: CASSPLERGGRETQYF; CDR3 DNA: TGTGCCAGCTCACCACTTGAGCGGGGGGGCCGAGAGACCCAGTACTTC
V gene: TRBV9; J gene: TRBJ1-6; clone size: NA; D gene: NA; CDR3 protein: CASSVTGSSYNSPLHF; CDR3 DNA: TGTGCCAGCAGCGTAACAGGGAGCTCCTATAATTCACCCCTCCACTTT
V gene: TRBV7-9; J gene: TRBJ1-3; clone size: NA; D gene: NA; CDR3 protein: CASSFRQVSGNTIYF; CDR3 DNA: TGTGCCAGCAGCTTCCGACAGGTCTCTGGAAACACCATATATTTT
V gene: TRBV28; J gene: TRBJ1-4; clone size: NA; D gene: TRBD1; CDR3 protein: CASSHQGAGSEKLFF; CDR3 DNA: TGTGCCAGCAGCCACCAGGGGGCTGGTAGTGAAAAACTGTTTTTT
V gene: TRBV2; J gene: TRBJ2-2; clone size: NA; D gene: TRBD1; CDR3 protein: CASSARTGANTGELFF; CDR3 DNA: TGTGCCAGCAGCGCCAGGACAGGCGCCAACACCGGGGAGCTGTTTTTT
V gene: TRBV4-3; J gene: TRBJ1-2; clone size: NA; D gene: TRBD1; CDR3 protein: CASSQGPGQLYGYTF; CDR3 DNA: TGCGCCAGCAGCCAGGGACCGGGACAGCTGTATGGCTACACCTTC
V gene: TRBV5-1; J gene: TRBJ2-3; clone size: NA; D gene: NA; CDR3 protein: CASSELGGSGADTQYF; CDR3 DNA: TGCGCCAGCAGCGAGCTAGGTGGTTCGGGTGCGGATACGCAGTATTTT
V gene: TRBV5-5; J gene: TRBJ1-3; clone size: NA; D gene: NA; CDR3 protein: CASSLQPSDGNTIYF; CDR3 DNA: TGTGCCAGCAGCTTGCAACCGAGCGATGGAAACACCATATATTTT
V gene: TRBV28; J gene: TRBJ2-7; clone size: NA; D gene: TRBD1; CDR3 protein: CASSLGDRPTYEQYF; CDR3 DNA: TGTGCCAGCAGTTTAGGGGACAGGCCCACCTACGAGCAGTACTTC
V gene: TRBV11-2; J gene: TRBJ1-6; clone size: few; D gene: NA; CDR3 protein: CASSWGQSNSPLHF; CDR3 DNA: TGTGCCAGCAGCTGGGGCCAGTCCAATTCACCCCTCCACTTT